The 28 T cell receptor beta chains in this list originate from one sample, sequenced in a study of Ad26.COV2.S vaccination and SARS-CoV-2 variants (dated by TCRdb to the early 2020s). The protocol used for the library was the immunoSEQ multiplex PCR assay. The immuneACCESS repertoire file appears here via TCRdb, limited to in-frame rearrangements. These files lack a portion of the clones; in checked studies, under half of the deficit traces to unresolved V genes, and the cause of the others is not known. In this sample the table shows hundreds of thousands of clones, approximately 92% of which occur a single time. The ten top clones hold 2.5% to 3% of the sample. The sample's treatment or condition label, in plain terms: some 19 received Ad26.COV2.S at low or high dose, single or two shots; about 5 received placebo; per-sample allocation not given. Repertoires of vaccine and placebo recipients were sequenced from samples collected on day 63 after the first injection.

The sample consisted of peripheral blood, taken in a trial of Ad26.COV2.S vaccine versus placebo. These receptors were taken from a person between 18 and 60 years old who received the Ad26.COV2.S COVID-19 vaccine or a placebo.

The rearrangement uses TRBV3-1 (or the pseudogene TRBV3-2) and TRBJ2-1, with 9 bases lining up with TRBD2. Germline V gene sequence: CDR1 LGHDT, CDR2 YNNKEL (reference sequence). This CDR3 is 15 amino acids long. V lost 4 bases and J lost 4; bases outside the gene matches: 5. CDR3 sequence (DNA): TGTGCCAGCAGCCCAGCGGGGGGCCGTTACAATGAGCAGTTCTTC. It encodes CASSPAGGRYNEQFF.

The table lists this clone with a few counts. The chain is built from TRBV15 and TRBJ1-4, with D uncertain. The CDR3 covers 13 residues. The germline V and J ends were trimmed by 0 bases and 7 bases, with 6 bases remaining between them. Germline assignment: CDR1 LNHNV and CDR2 YYDKDF (reference sequence). The CDR3 here is CATSRDLSEKLFF. The CDR3 DNA is TGTGCCACCAGCAGAGATTTAAGTGAAAAACTGTTTTTT.

The rearrangement uses TRBV5-1 and TRBJ1-5, with a possible D match to TRBD1 (5 bases). CDR1 is SGHRS and CDR2 is YFSETQ in the germline V gene. The CDR3 length is 15 residues. The V end was cut by 0 bases, the J end by 4 bases, with 11 bases between. The CDR3 sequence: CASSLAPGPNQPQHF. The CDR3 bases are TGCGCCAGCAGCTTGGCCCCGGGGCCAAATCAGCCCCAGCATTTT.

The DNA of the CDR3 is TGTGCCAGCAGTGAGTTCGTACGTGAAGCTTTCTTT. Translating gives CASSEFVREAFF. The chain couples TRBV6-1 to TRBJ1-1, with unresolved D. The V and J ends lost 3 bases and 7 bases respectively, with 9 bases between them. CDR1 is MNHNS, CDR2 SASEGT, per germline. This CDR3 has 12 residues.

The chain uses TRBV3-1 (or the pseudogene TRBV3-2) and TRBJ2-2, with 7 nucleotides matching TRBD2. Trimming removed 1 base from V and 3 bases from J; junction bases left unmatched: 5. This CDR3 is built from 16 residues. The germline V gene has CDR1 LGHDT and CDR2 YNNKEL (reference sequence). CDR3 residues: CASSQGDRGDTGELFF. As DNA, the CDR3 is TGTGCCAGCAGCCAAGGAGACCGGGGGGACACCGGGGAGCTGTTTTTT.

This chain connects TRBV28 to TRBJ1-5; D unclear. This CDR3 contains 14 residues. V was cut by 7 bases and J by 7 bases, with 17 bases left in between. The germline V gene encodes CDR1 MDHEN and CDR2 SYDVKM. CDR3 protein: CASTSEGPRQPQHF. The DNA of the CDR3 is TGTGCCAGCACCTCGGAGGGCCCCAGGCAGCCCCAGCATTTT. The entire variable domain, with the rest obtained from reference TRBV28 and TRBJ1-5, is as follows: DVKVTQSSRYLVKRTGEKVFLECVQDMDHENMFWYRQDPGLGLRLIYFSYDVKMKEKGDIPEGYSVSREKKERFSLILESASTNQTSMYLCASTSEGPRQPQHFGDGTRLSIL.

CDR3 sequence (DNA): TGTGCCAGCAGTTCGTCACAGGGGAGACCCAAAAACATTCAGTACTTC. It is translated as CASSSSQGRPKNIQYF. This chain joins TRBV6-2 or TRBV6-3 and TRBJ2-4; 7 bases align to TRBD1. Trimming took 4 bases from V and 2 from J; bases not matched to a gene: 8. The CDR3 is 16 amino acids. CDR1 is MNHEY and CDR2 is SVGEGT in the germline V gene.

This clone was detected only a few times. The chain employs TRBV12-3 or TRBV12-4 and TRBJ1-6, with no clear D. The CDR3 length is 12 residues. Trimming cost V 4 bases and J 7 bases, with 5 bases left between them. The CDR3 loop reads CASSSVNSPLHF. CDR3 nucleotide sequence: TGTGCCAGCAGTTCCGTGAATTCACCCCTCCACTTT.

In regard to this clone: Other DNA sequences from this sample encode an identical CDR3 as well. The chain couples TRBV7-3 to TRBJ1-1; the D is unclear. The CDR3 is 13 residues long. CDR1 is SGHTA and CDR2 is FQGTGA in the germline V gene. The V gene lost 3 bases and the J gene lost 0 bases, with 5 bases spanning the gap. The CDR3 here is CASSFDLNTEAFF. CDR3 DNA sequence: TGTGCCAGCAGCTTTGATTTGAACACTGAAGCTTTCTTT.

The gene calls are TRBV20-1 and TRBJ1-4; D is undetermined. The germline V gene encodes CDR1 DFQATT and CDR2 SNEGSKA (reference sequence). There are 13 residues in the CDR3. V was shortened by 3 bases and J by 0 bases, with 5 bases between the two germline ends. This CDR3 reads CSASLATNEKLFF. The CDR3 coding sequence is TGCAGTGCTAGTCTCGCAACTAATGAAAAACTGTTTTTT.

The V and J genes are TRBV7-9 and TRBJ2-2; 7 nucleotides match TRBD1. The length of the CDR3 is 15 residues. V was clipped by 5 bases and J by 9 bases; unmatched bases: 12. Germline CDR1 reads SEHNR; CDR2 reads FQNEAQ (reference sequence). For the CDR3, the DNA is TGTGCCAGCAGCGAAACACAGGGGTGGCTAAGGGAGCTGTTTTTT. Amino acids: CASSETQGWLRELFF.

This chain links TRBV18 with TRBJ1-2; tentative D call: TRBD1 (6 bases). The V and J ends lost 9 bases and 4 bases respectively, with 15 bases between them. CDR3 size: 13 residues. The V gene's germline CDR1 is KGHSH and CDR2 LQKENI. The CDR3 DNA sequence: TGTGCCAGGTACGGGACATTCCCCTATGGCTACACCTTC. Translated: CARYGTFPYGYTF.

The CDR3 loop reads CASSLAHTGELFF. CDR3 nucleotide sequence: TGTGCCAGCAGCTTAGCGCACACCGGGGAGCTGTTTTTT. The V call is TRBV11-1, the J call TRBJ2-2; D is unclear. The CDR3 runs to 13 residues. V was clipped by 0 bases and J by 3 bases, with 2 bases between them. Germline V gene data show CDR1 as SGHAT and CDR2 as FQDESV (reference sequence).

The gene calls are TRBV7-2 and TRBJ1-1; no clear D gene. Germline loops: CDR1 SGHTA, CDR2 FQGNSA. The CDR3 consists of 12 residues. V dropped 5 bases and J dropped 5 bases, with 9 bases sitting between them. This chain's CDR3 is CASSQEWTEAFF. CDR3 in DNA: TGTGCCAGCAGCCAGGAGTGGACTGAAGCTTTCTTT.

The rearrangement joins TRBV5-1 to TRBJ2-5; D perhaps matches TRBD1 (6 bases). Trimming took off 4 bases at V and 2 bases at J, with 15 bases between the two ends. CDR1 and CDR2 from the germline V gene are SGHRS and YFSETQ. The CDR3 spans 15 residues. The CDR3 here is CASSQLLTGQETQYF. The DNA of the CDR3 is TGCGCCAGCAGCCAACTCCTGACAGGACAAGAGACCCAGTACTTC.

V and J are TRBV19 and TRBJ2-5, with 8 bases identical to TRBD1. Trimming took 7 bases from V and 1 from J; bases not matched to a gene: 5. Germline V gene lookup returns CDR1 LNHDA and CDR2 SQIVND (reference sequence). The CDR3 covers 14 residues. The CDR3 loop reads CASNYGQGQETQYF. The CDR3 coding sequence is TGTGCCAGTAATTATGGACAGGGCCAAGAGACCCAGTACTTC.

The chain links TRBV3-1 (or the pseudogene TRBV3-2) to TRBJ2-2; 11 bases fit TRBD1. The junction had 9 bases not matched to a gene; V was cut back by 4 bases and J by 5 bases. The CDR3 runs to 17 residues. Germline V gene data show CDR1 as LGHDT and CDR2 as YNNKEL (reference sequence). The CDR3 spells CASSPFQGQGGTGELFF. The CDR3 region has the DNA TGTGCCAGCAGCCCCTTCCAGGGACAGGGGGGTACCGGGGAGCTGTTTTTT.

This chain links TRBV27 with TRBJ2-1; either TRBD1 or TRBD2 may supply D (5 bases each). Germline CDR1 MNHEY, CDR2 SMNVEV (reference sequence). Deletions cut 3 bases from V and 5 bases from J, with 11 bases between. The CDR3 is made up of 14 amino acids. CDR3 sequence reads: CASSFGTGNNEQFF. The CDR3 coding sequence is TGTGCCAGCAGTTTCGGGACGGGTAACAATGAGCAGTTCTTC.

This chain links TRBV19 with TRBJ2-5; D gene unclear. V lost 2 bases to trimming and J lost 9 bases, with 13 bases between them. This CDR3 has 13 residues. Germline lookup yields CDR1 LNHDA and CDR2 SQIVND (reference sequence). As DNA, the CDR3 is TGTGCCAGTAGTATAAACTCTCTTGAGGCCCAGTACTTC. Its translation is CASSINSLEAQYF.

The chain has TRBV28 and TRBJ1-2; possibly TRBD1 for D (6 bases). The CDR3 consists of 13 residues. V was cut by 5 bases and J by 4 bases, with 11 bases left in between. Germline V gene lookup returns CDR1 MDHEN and CDR2 SYDVKM. The CDR3 nucleotides read TGTGCCAGCAGTCCAGGGGCTGGCTATGGCTACACCTTC. Translated, it gives CASSPGAGYGYTF.

The chain carries TRBV15 and TRBJ1-1, with D unresolved. The length of the CDR3 is 12 residues. Trimming removed 1 base at V and 6 bases at J, with 6 bases between. Germline V gene sequence: CDR1 LNHNV, CDR2 YYDKDF (reference sequence). The CDR3 here is CATSRARAEAFF. The CDR3 DNA sequence: TGTGCCACCAGCAGAGCTCGAGCTGAAGCTTTCTTT.

V and J are TRBV3-1 (or the pseudogene TRBV3-2) and TRBJ2-1; no clear D gene. The CDR3 consists of 11 residues. The germline gives CDR1 LGHDT, CDR2 YNNKEL (reference sequence). The V end was cut by 3 bases, the J end by 3 bases, with 0 bases between. CDR3 nucleotides: TGTGCCAGCAGCCACTACAATGAGCAGTTCTTC. Translated, it gives CASSHYNEQFF.

J is TRBJ1-6 and V is TRBV5-6; 8 nucleotides align to TRBD1. The junction had 8 bases not matched to a gene; V was cut back by 4 bases and J by 8 bases. Looked up from germline, CDR1 is SGHDT and CDR2 is YYEEEE. The length of the CDR3 is 15 residues. In nucleotides, the CDR3 is TGTGCCAGCAGCCGGACAGGGAATCGAGATTCACCCCTCCACTTT. This sequence encodes CASSRTGNRDSPLHF.

V and J are TRBV27 and TRBJ2-7; TRBD2 agrees at 7 bases. Unmatched junction bases numbered 2, after V lost 3 bases and J lost 3 bases. There are 13 residues in the CDR3. The germline V gene has CDR1 MNHEY and CDR2 SMNVEV (reference sequence). The CDR3: CASSFGTNYEQYF. The CDR3 DNA follows: TGTGCCAGCAGTTTCGGGACTAACTACGAGCAGTACTTC.

J is TRBJ1-6 and V is TRBV6-5; 10 bases line up with TRBD1. The CDR3 loop spans 14 amino acids. Germline CDR1 MNHEY, CDR2 SVGAGI. J was trimmed by 10 bases and V by 6 bases; bases with no gene match: 6. CDR3 nucleotide sequence: TGTGCCAGCAGCCTCCGGGACAGGGGATCACCCCTCCACTTT. Its translation is CASSLRDRGSPLHF.

The rearrangement joins TRBV5-1 to TRBJ1-5; D may be TRBD1 (5 bases). Trimming removed 3 bases at V and 3 bases at J, with 10 bases between. Germline loops: CDR1 SGHRS, CDR2 YFSETQ. This CDR3 has 14 amino acids. CDR3 amino acids: CASSSDSTNQPQHF. CDR3 bases: TGCGCCAGCAGCTCCGACAGTACCAATCAGCCCCAGCATTTT.

A few counts support this clone. The rearrangement links TRBV27 to TRBJ1-5, with 11 bases matching TRBD1. V shed 4 bases and J 9 bases; nucleotides not matched to a gene: 8. Germline CDR1 reads MNHEY; CDR2 reads SMNVEV (reference sequence). This CDR3 is built from 15 residues. In nucleotides, the CDR3 is TGTGCCAGCAGTTCTTGGACAGGGGGCGAAGGGCCCCAGCATTTT. This encodes CASSSWTGGEGPQHF.

This chain connects TRBV23-1 to TRBJ2-3; D possibly corresponds to TRBD1 (5 bases). TRBV23-1 is noted as an ORF with a role that remains uncertain. V dropped 3 bases and J dropped 2 bases, with 12 bases sitting between them. This CDR3 has 15 amino acids. CDR3 bases: TGCGCCAGCAGTCAGGAACAGGACCCCACAGATACGCAGTATTTT. Protein product: CASSQEQDPTDTQYF.